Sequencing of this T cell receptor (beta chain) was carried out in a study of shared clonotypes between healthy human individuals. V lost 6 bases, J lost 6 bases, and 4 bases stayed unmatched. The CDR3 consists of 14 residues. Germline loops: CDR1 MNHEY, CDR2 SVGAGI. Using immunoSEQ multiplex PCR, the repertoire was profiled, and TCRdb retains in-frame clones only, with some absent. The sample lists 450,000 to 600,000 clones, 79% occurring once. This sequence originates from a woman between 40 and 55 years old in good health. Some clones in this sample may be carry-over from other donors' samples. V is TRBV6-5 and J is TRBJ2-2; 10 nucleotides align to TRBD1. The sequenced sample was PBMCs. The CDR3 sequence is CASSSGTGAGELFF. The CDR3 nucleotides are TGTGCCAGCAGCTCCGGGACAGGGGCCGGGGAGCTGTTTTTT.